This T cell receptor beta chain was recorded in a study of preoperative IRX-2 immunotherapy in early breast cancer. As for treatment: preoperative locoregional IRX-2 cytokine immunotherapy. Preoperative locoregional IRX-2 cytokine immunotherapy was tested in the phase Ib source study. This CDR3 region has 16 residues. Germline loops: CDR1 LGHNT, CDR2 FRNRAP. Method: immunoSEQ multiplex PCR; TCRdb's copy keeps in-frame clones and lacks some. The sample has tens of thousands of clones; roughly four fifths are singletons. The specimen was lymph node tissue, collected after IRX-2 immunotherapy. The chain carries TRBV12-5 and TRBJ1-5, with D hard to call. The sequence was obtained from a human donor with breast cancer. CDR3 nucleotide sequence: TGTGCCACCCTGCTGGGTCCACGAGGTAGCAATCAGCCCCAGCATTTT. Amino acids: CATLLGPRGSNQPQHF. Variable domain in full (rest from reference TRBV12-5 and TRBJ1-5): DARVTQTPRHKVTEMGQEVTMRCQPILGHNTVFWYRQTMMQGLELLAYFRNRAPLDDSGMPKDRFSAEMPDATLATLKIQPSEPRDSAVYFCATLLGPRGSNQPQHFGDGTRLSIL.